This TCR beta chain was retrieved from a study of T cells in Graves' hyperthyroidism and ophthalmopathy. RNA transcripts yielded amplified TCR beta CDR3 regions. HTBI primers drove first-round RT-PCR of the TCR CDR3. One entry per CDR3 protein results from TCRdb running MiXCR on the multiplex PCR reads. The sample records hundreds of thousands of distinct CDR3 sequences, about half being singletons. Hyperthyroidism of Graves' type that showed no ophthalmopathy progression within 18 months was stable. Recently diagnosed hyperthyroidism of less than 2 months' duration affected patients aged 18 to 65. Those patients with uncontrolled infection, other autoimmune disease, pregnancy or lactation were excluded. Diagnoses used clinical symptoms, serum thyroxine and TRAb, thyroid ultrasound and orbital computed tomography. The V segment lost 5 bases and the J segment 3 bases; nucleotides outside the gene matches: 9. Per germline, CDR1 SEHNR and CDR2 FQNEAQ (reference sequence). CDR3 length equals 15 residues.

The chain employs TRBV7-9 and TRBJ1-2, with 7 positions matching TRBD1. The source material was peripheral blood or thyroid tissue (not recorded which). The receptor comes from a young woman with Graves' hyperthyroidism. CDR3 residues: CASSQKPRGDYGYTF. The CDR3 DNA is TGTGCCAGCAGCCAGAAGCCCAGGGGGGACTATGGCTACACCTTC.